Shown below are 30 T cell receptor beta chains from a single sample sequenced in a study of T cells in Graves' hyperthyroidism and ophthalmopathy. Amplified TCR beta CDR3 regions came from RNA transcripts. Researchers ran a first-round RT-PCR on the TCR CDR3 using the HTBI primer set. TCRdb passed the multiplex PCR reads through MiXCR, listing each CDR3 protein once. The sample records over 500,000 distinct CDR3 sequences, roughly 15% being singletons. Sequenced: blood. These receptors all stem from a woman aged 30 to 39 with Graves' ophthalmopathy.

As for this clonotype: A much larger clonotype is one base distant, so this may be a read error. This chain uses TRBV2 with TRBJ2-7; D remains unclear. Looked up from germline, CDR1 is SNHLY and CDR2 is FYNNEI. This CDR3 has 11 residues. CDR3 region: CASSPLVERYF. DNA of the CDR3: TGTGCCAGCAGCCCTCTGGTGGAGCGGTACTTC.

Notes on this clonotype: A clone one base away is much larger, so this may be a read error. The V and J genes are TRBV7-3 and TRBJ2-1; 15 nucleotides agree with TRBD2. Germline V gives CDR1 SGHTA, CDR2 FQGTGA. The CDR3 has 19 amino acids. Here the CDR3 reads CASSMPGLAGGLSYSEQFF. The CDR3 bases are TGTGCCAGCAGCATGCCGGGACTAGCGGGAGGCCTCTCCTACAGTGAGCAGTTCTTC.

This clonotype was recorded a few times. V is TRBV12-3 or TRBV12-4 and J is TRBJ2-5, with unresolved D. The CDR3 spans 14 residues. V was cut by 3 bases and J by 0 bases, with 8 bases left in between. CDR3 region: CASSFPQYQETQYF. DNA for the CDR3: TGTGCCAGCAGTTTCCCACAGTACCAAGAGACCCAGTACTTC.

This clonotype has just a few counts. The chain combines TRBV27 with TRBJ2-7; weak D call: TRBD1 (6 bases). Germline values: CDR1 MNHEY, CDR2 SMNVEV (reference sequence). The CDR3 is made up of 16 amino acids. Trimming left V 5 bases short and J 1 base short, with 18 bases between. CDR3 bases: TGTGCCAGCAGTCCGGTTGGGGGCGGAGGATCCTACGAGCAGTACTTC. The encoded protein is CASSPVGGGGSYEQYF.

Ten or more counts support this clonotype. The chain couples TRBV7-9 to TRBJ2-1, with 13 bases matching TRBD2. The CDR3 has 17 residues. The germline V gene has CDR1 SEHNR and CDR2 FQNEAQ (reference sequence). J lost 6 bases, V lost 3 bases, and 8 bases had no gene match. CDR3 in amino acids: CASSLLLAGGHSNEQFF. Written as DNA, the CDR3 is TGTGCCAGCAGCTTGTTACTAGCGGGAGGGCATAGCAATGAGCAGTTCTTC.

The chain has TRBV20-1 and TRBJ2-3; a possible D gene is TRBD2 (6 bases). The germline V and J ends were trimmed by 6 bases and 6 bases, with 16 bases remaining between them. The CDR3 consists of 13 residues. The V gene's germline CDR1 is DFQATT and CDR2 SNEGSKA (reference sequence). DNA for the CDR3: TGCAGTGCGTCCAGGGAGGTGGCGGATACGCAGTATTTT. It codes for CSASREVADTQYF.

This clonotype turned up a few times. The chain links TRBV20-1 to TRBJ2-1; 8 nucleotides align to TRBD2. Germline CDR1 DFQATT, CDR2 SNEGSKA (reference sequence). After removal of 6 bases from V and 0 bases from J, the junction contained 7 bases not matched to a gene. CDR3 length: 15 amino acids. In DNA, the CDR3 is TGCAGTGCCATACATAGCGGGATCTCCTACAATGAGCAGTTCTTC. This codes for CSAIHSGISYNEQFF.

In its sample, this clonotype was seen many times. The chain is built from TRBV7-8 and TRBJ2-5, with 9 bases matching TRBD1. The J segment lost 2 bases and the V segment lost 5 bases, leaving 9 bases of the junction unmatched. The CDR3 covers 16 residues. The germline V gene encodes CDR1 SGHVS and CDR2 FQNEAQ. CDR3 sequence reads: CASSPPADRGQETQYF. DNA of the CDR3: TGTGCCAGCAGCCCCCCCGCCGACAGGGGGCAAGAGACCCAGTACTTC.

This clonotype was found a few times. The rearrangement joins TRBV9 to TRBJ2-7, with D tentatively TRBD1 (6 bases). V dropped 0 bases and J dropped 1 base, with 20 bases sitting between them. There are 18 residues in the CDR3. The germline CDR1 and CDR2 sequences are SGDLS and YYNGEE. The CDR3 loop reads CASSVEPGRGVQSYEQYF. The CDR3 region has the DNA TGTGCCAGCAGCGTAGAGCCGGGCAGGGGAGTCCAATCCTACGAGCAGTACTTC.

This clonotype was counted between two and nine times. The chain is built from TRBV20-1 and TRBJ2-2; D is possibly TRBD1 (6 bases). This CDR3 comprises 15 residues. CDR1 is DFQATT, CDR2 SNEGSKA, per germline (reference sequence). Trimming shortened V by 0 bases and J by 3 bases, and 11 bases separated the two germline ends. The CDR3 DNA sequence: TGCAGTGCTAGAGAAGGGGGACCTTACACCGGGGAGCTGTTTTTT. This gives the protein CSAREGGPYTGELFF.

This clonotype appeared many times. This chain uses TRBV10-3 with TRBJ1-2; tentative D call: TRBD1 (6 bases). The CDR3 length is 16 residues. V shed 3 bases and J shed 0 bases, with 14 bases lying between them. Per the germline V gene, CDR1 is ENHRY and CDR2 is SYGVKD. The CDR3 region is CAISDGDTFSNYGYTF. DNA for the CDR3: TGTGCCATCAGTGATGGGGACACGTTCTCTAACTATGGCTACACCTTC.

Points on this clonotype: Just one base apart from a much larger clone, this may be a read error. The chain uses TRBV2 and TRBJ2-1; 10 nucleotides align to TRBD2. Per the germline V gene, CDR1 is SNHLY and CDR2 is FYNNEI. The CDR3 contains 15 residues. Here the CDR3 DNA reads TGTTCCAGCAGGCCCGGGACTAGCGTAAACAATGAGCAGTTCTTC. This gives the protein CSSRPGTSVNNEQFF.

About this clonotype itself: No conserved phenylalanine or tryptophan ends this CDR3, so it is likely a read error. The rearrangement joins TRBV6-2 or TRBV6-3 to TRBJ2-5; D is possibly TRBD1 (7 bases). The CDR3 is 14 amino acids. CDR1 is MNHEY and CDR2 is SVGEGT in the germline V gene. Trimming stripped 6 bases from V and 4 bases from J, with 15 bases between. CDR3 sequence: CASSHVQGGETQYV. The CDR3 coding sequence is TGTGCCAGCAGCCACGTCCAGGGGGGAGAGACCCAGTACGTC.

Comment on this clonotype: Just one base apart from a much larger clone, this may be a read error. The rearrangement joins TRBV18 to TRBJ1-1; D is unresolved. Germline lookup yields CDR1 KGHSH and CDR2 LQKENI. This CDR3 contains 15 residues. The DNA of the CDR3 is TGTGCCTGCTCACCGTCCGCTATATTGAACACTGAAGCTTTCTTT. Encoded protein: CACSPSAILNTEAFF.

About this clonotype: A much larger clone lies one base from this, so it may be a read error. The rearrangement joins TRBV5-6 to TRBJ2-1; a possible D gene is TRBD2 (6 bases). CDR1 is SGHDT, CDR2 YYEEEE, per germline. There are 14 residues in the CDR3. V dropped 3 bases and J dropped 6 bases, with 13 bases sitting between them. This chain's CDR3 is CASSSMAGSNEQFF. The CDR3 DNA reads TGTGCCAGCAGCTCGATGGCGGGATCCAATGAGCAGTTCTTC.

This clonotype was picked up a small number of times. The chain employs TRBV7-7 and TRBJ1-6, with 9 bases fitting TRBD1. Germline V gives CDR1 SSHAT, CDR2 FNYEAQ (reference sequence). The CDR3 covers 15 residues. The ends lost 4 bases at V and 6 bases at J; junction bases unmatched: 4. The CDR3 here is CASSSGTGFNSPLHF. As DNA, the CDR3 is TGTGCCAGCAGCTCAGGGACAGGGTTTAATTCACCCCTCCACTTT.

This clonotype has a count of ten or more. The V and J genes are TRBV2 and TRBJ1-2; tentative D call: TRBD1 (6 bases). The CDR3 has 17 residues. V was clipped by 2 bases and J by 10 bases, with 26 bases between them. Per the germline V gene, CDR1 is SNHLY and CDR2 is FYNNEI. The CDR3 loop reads CASSERLYRGAHSDYTF. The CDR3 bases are TGTGCCAGCAGTGAAAGGCTATATCGGGGGGCGCATTCCGACTACACCTTC.

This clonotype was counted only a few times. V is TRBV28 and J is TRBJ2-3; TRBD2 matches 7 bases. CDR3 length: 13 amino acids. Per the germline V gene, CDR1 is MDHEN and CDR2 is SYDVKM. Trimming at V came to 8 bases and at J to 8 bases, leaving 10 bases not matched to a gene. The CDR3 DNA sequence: TGTGCCAGCGGGAGCGGGAACATAGGTACGCAGTATTTT. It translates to CASGSGNIGTQYF.

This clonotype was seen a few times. This chain's CDR3 is CASSQDSLAQNYNEQFF. The CDR3 coding sequence is TGCGCCAGCAGCCAAGATAGCCTAGCGCAAAACTACAATGAGCAGTTCTTC. The chain employs TRBV4-1 and TRBJ2-1; the D gene is possibly TRBD2 (6 bases). Germline CDR1 is MGHRA and CDR2 is YSYEKL. Trimming left V 0 bases short and J 3 bases short, with 15 bases between. This CDR3 region has 17 residues.

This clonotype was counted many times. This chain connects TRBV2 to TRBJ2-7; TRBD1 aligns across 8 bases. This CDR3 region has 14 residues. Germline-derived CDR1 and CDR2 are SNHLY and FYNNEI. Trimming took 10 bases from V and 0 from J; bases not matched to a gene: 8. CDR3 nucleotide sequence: TGTGCCACCGAGGACAGGGCGCTCTCCTACGAGCAGTACTTC. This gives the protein CATEDRALSYEQYF.

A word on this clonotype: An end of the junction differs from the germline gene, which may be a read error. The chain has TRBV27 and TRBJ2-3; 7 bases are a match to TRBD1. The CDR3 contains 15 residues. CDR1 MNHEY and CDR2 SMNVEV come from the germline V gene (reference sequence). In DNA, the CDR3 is TGTGCCAGCAGTAAACAGGGGATCGGCACATATACGCAGTATTTT. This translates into CASSKQGIGTYTQYF.

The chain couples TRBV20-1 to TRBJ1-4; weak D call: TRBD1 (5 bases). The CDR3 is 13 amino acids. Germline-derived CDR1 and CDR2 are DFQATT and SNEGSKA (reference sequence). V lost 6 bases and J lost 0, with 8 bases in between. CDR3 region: CSATGPTNEKLFF. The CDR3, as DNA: TGCAGTGCCACAGGCCCAACTAATGAAAAACTGTTTTTT.

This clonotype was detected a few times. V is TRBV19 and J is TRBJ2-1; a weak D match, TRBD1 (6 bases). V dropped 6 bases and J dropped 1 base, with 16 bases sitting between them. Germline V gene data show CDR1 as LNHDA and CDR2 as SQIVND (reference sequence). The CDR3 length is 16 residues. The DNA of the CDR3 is TGTGCCAGTAGAGAAACAGGGAGTACGTCCTACAATGAGCAGTTCTTC. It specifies CASRETGSTSYNEQFF.

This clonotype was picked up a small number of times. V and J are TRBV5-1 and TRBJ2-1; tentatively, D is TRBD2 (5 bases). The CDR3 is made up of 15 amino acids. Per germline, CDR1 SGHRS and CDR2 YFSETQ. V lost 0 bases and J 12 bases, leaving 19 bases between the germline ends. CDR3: CASSLGLSARSGQFF. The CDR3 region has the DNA TGCGCCAGCAGCTTGGGGCTTAGCGCCCGCTCCGGGCAGTTCTTC.

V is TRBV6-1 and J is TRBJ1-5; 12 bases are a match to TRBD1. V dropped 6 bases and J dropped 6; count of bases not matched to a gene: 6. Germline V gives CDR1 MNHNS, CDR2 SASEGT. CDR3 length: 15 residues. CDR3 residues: CASRTGQGAIQPQHF. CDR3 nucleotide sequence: TGTGCCAGCAGGACGGGACAGGGGGCGATTCAGCCCCAGCATTTT.

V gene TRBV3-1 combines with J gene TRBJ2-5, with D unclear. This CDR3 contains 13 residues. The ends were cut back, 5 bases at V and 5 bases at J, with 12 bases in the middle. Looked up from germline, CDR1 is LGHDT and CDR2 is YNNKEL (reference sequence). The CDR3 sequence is CASSGRVTETQYF. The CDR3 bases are TGTGCCAGCAGCGGTCGGGTCACCGAGACCCAGTACTTC.

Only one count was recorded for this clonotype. Here the CDR3 DNA reads TGTGCCAGTAGTATCGTATGGGGCAGAAGAGGTAACTATGGCTACACCTTC. Residues: CASSIVWGRRGNYGYTF. This rearrangement joins TRBV19 to TRBJ1-2; a weak D match, TRBD1 (5 bases). CDR1 LNHDA and CDR2 SQIVND come from the germline V gene (reference sequence). The CDR3 extends over 17 amino acids. With 3 bases removed from V and 1 base from J, the gap between germline ends came to 18 bases.

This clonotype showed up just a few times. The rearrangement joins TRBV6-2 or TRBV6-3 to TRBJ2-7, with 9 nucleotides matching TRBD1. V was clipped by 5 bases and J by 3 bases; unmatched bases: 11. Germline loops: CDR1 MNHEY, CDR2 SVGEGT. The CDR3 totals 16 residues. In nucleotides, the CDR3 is TGTGCCAGCAGTCCCTTTGACAGGGGGGACCACTACGAGCAGTACTTC. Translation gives CASSPFDRGDHYEQYF.

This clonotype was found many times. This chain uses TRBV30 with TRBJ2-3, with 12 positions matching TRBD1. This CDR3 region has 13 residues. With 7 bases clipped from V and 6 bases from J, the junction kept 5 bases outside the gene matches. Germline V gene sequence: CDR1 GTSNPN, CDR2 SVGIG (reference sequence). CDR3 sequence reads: CALGQGARDTQYF. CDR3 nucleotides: TGTGCCTTGGGACAGGGGGCGCGGGATACGCAGTATTTT.

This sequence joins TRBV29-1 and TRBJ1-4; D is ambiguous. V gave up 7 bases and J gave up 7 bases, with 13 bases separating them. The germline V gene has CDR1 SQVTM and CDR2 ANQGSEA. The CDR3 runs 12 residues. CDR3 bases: TGCAGCGCTAAACTAGGAGGTGAAAAACTGTTTTTT. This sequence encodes CSAKLGGEKLFF.